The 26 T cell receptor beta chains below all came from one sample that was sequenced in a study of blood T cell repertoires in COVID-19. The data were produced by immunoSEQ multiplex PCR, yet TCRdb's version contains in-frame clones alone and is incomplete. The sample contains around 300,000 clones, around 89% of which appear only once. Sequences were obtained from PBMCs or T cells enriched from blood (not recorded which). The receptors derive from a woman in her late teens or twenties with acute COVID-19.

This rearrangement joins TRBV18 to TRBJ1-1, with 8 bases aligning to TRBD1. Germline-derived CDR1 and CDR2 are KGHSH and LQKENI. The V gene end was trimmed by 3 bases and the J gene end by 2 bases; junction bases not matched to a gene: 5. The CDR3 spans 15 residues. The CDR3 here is CASSPSRGRNTEAFF. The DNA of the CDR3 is TGTGCCAGCTCACCGAGCAGGGGGCGTAACACTGAAGCTTTCTTT.

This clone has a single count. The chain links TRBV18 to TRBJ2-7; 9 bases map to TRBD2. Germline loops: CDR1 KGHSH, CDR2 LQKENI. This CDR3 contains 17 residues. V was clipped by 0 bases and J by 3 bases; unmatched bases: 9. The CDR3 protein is CASSPPLASGEGYEQYF. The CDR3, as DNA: TGTGCCAGCTCACCACCCCTGGCTAGCGGGGAGGGCTACGAGCAGTACTTC.

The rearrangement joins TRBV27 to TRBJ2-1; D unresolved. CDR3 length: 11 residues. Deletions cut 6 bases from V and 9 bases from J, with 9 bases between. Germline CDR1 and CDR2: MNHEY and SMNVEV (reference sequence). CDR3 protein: CASRYISEQFF. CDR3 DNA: TGTGCCAGCAGGTATATCAGTGAGCAGTTCTTC.

CDR3 in DNA: TGTGCCAGTAGTTCAGGAGGACCCTTCTCTGGGGCCAACGTCCTGACTTTC. This translates into CASSSGGPFSGANVLTF. The V gene is TRBV19, the J gene TRBJ2-6; perhaps TRBD2 as D (5 bases). Germline CDR1 is LNHDA and CDR2 is SQIVND (reference sequence). This CDR3 is built from 17 residues. Trimming took off 5 bases at V and 0 bases at J, with 14 bases between the two ends.

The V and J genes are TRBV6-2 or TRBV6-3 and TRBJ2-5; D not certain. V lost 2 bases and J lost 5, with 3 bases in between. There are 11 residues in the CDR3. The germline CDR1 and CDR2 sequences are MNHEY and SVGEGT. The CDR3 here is CASSYAETQYF. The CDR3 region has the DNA TGTGCCAGCAGTTACGCGGAGACCCAGTACTTC.

The CDR3 nucleotides read TGTGCCAGCAGCTCCTGGGGGGAGGGAACCGGGGAGCTGTTTTTT. It yields the protein CASSSWGEGTGELFF. V gene TRBV7-2 combines with J gene TRBJ2-2, with 7 bases fitting TRBD2. CDR1 is SGHTA and CDR2 is FQGNSA in the germline V gene. The CDR3 is made up of 15 amino acids. Germline trimming cut 4 bases from V and 5 bases from J; bases unmatched to any gene: 7.

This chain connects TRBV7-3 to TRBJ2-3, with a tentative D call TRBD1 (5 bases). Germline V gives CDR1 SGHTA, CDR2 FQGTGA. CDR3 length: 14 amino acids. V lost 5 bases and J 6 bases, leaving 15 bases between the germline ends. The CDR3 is CASSTYVGRDTQYF. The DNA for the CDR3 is TGTGCCAGCAGCACCTACGTGGGGCGGGATACGCAGTATTTT. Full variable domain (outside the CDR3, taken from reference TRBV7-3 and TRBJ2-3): GAGVSQTPSNKVTEKGKYVELRCDPISGHTALYWYRQSLGQGPEFLIYFQGTGAADDSGLPNDRFFAVRPEGSVSTLKIQRTERGDSAVYLCASSTYVGRDTQYFGPGTRLTVL.

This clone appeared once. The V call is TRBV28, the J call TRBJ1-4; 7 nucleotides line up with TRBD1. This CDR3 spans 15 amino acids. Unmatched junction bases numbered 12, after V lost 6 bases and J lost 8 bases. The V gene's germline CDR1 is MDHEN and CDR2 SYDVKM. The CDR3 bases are TGTGCCAGCAGAGCGACCGGGACAGTGCTCGAAAAACTGTTTTTT. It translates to CASRATGTVLEKLFF.

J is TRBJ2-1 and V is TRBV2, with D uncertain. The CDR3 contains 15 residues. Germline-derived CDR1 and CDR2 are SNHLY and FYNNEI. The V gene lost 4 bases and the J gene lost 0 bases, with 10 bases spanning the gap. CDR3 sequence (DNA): TGTGCCAGCAGTGTTGGTGATAGCTCCTACAATGAGCAGTTCTTC. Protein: CASSVGDSSYNEQFF.

CDR3 in amino acids: CASSLGTGPIQPQHF. In DNA, the CDR3 is TGCGCCAGCAGCTTGGGGACAGGGCCAATTCAGCCCCAGCATTTT. The chain combines TRBV5-1 with TRBJ1-5; 8 bases align to TRBD1. The germline CDR1 and CDR2 sequences are SGHRS and YFSETQ. The CDR3 totals 15 residues. V was pared by 0 bases and J by 6 bases, with 5 bases of the junction left unmatched.

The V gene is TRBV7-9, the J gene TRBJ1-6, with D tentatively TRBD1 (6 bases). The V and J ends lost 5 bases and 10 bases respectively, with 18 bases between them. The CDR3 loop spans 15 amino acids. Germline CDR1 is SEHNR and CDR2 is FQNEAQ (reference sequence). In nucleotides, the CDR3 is TGTGCCAGCAGCAAAGAAACAGGGTATCGGTCACCCCTCCACTTT. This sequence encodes CASSKETGYRSPLHF.

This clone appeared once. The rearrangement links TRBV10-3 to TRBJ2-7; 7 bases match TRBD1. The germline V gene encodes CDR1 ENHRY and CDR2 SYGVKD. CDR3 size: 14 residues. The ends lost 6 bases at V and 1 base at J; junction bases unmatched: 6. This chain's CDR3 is CAIRQGTESYEQYF. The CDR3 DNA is TGTGCCATCAGGCAAGGGACAGAGTCCTACGAGCAGTACTTC.

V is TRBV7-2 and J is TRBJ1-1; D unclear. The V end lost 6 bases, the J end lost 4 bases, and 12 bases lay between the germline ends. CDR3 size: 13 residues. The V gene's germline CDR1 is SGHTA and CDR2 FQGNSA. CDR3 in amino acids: CASSTWEGTEAFF. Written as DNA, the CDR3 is TGTGCCAGCAGTACCTGGGAGGGCACTGAAGCTTTCTTT.

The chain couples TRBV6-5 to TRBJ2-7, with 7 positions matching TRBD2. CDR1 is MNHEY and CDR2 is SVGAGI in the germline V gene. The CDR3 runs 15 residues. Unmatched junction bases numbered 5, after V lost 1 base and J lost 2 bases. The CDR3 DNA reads TGTGCCAGCAGTTACTTTGGCGGGAGCCCCTACGAGCAGTACTTC. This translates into CASSYFGGSPYEQYF.

The CDR3 loop reads CAISEASGSFEYEQYF. CDR3 DNA sequence: TGTGCCATCAGTGAGGCTAGCGGGAGTTTCGAATACGAGCAGTACTTC. The chain carries TRBV10-3 and TRBJ2-7; the match to TRBD2 covers 10 bases. Germline CDR1 reads ENHRY; CDR2 reads SYGVKD. V was pared by 2 bases and J by 4 bases, with 8 bases of the junction left unmatched. The CDR3 has 16 residues.

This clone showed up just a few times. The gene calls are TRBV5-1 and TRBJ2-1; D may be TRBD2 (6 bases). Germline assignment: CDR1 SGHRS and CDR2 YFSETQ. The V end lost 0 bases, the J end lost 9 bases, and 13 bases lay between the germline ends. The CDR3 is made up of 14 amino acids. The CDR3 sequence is CASSLVGSTVEQFF. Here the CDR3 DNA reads TGCGCCAGCAGCTTGGTCGGGAGTACGGTTGAGCAGTTCTTC.

CDR3 DNA sequence: TGTGCCAGTAGGCCTACAGGGGGCAACTATGGCTACACCTTC. Translated, it gives CASRPTGGNYGYTF. This chain joins TRBV19 and TRBJ1-2, with 9 bases that match TRBD1. V was pared by 6 bases and J by 2 bases, with 4 bases of the junction left unmatched. Germline loops: CDR1 LNHDA, CDR2 SQIVND (reference sequence). The CDR3 length is 14 residues.

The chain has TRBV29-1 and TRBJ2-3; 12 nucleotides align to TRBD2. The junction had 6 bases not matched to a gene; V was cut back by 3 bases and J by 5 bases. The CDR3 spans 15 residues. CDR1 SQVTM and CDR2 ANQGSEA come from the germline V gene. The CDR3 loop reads CSVDPTSGSRDTQYF. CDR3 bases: TGCAGCGTTGATCCGACTAGCGGGAGTCGAGATACGCAGTATTTT.

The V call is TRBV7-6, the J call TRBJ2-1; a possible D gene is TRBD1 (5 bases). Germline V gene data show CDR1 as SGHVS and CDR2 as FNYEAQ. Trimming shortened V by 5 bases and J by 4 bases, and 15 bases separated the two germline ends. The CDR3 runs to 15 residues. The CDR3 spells CASSPRQGRYNEQFF. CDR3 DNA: TGTGCCAGCAGCCCCCGGCAGGGCAGATACAATGAGCAGTTCTTC.

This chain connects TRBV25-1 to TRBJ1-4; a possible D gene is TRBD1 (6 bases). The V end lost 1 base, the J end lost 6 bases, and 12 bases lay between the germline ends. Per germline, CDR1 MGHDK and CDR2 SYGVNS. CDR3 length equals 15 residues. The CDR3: CASSEFRAGDEKLFF. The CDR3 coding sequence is TGTGCCAGCAGTGAATTTAGGGCAGGGGATGAAAAACTGTTTTTT.

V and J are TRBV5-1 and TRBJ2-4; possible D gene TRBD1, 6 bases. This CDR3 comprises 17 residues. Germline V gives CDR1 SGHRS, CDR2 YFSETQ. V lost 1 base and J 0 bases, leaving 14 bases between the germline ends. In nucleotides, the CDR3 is TGCGCCAGCAGCTTGCAGATAGGGGGTCCAGCCAAAAACATTCAGTACTTC. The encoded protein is CASSLQIGGPAKNIQYF.

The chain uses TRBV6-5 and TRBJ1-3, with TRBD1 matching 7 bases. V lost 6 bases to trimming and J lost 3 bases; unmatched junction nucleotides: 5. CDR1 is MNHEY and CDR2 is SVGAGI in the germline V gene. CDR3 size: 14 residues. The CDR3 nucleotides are TGTGCCAGCAGGCGACAGGGATTTGGAAACACCATATATTTT. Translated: CASRRQGFGNTIYF.

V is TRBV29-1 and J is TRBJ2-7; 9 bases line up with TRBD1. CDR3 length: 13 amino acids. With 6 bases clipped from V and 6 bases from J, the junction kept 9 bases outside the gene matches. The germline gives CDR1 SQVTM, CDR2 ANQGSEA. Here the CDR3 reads CSVRGQGVVEQYF. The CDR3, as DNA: TGCAGCGTCCGGGGACAGGGTGTCGTCGAGCAGTACTTC.

The CDR3 loop is CASSLITGTAEKLFF. CDR3 DNA sequence: TGTGCCAGCAGTCTTATTACAGGGACGGCTGAAAAACTGTTTTTT. This chain links TRBV3-1 (or the pseudogene TRBV3-2) with TRBJ1-4; maybe TRBD1 (6 bases). The V and J ends lost 6 bases and 7 bases respectively, with 18 bases between them. Germline values: CDR1 LGHDT, CDR2 YNNKEL (reference sequence). CDR3 length: 15 residues.

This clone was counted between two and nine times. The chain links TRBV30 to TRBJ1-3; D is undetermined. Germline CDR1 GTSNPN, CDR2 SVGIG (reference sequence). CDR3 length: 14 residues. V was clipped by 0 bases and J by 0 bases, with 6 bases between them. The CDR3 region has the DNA TGTGCCTGGAGTGTACTTAACTCTGGAAACACCATATATTTT. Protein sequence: CAWSVLNSGNTIYF.

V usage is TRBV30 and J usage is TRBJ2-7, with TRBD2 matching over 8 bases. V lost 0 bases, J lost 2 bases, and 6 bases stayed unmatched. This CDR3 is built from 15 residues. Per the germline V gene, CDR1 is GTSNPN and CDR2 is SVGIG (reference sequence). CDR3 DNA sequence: TGTGCCTGGAGTGTAAGTCGGGGGGGAGCCTACGAGCAGTACTTC. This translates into CAWSVSRGGAYEQYF.